The 7 T cell receptor beta chains below all came from one sample that was sequenced in a study of T cells after yellow fever vaccination. TCRdb ran MiXCR on the 5' RACE reads and lists one entry per CDR3 protein. The sample yields about 220,000 distinct CDR3 sequences, 2.5% to 3.5% seen once. The sequencing here drew on CD4+ T cells sorted from PBMCs, taken 10 days after the yellow fever booster vaccination. The receptor source for this set is a man aged 18 to 30 who received the YFV17D yellow fever vaccine.

This chain joins TRBV7-9 and TRBJ1-1; the D gene is possibly TRBD1 (5 bases). Germline-derived CDR1 and CDR2 are SEHNR and FQNEAQ (reference sequence). Trimming stripped 11 bases from V and 8 bases from J, with 18 bases between. There are 12 residues in the CDR3. The CDR3 sequence is CACRQKDQEAFF. The CDR3 nucleotides are TGTGCCTGCCGACAGAAAGATCAGGAAGCTTTCTTT.

The chain couples TRBV5-1 to TRBJ1-5; maybe TRBD1 (5 bases). Germline lookup yields CDR1 SGHRS and CDR2 YFSETQ. The V and J ends lost 0 bases and 7 bases respectively, with 11 bases between them. CDR3 length: 14 amino acids. This CDR3 reads CASSLEGGVQPQHF. The CDR3 DNA is TGCGCCAGCAGCTTGGAGGGAGGGGTCCAGCCCCAGCATTTT.

Many counts were recorded for this clonotype. V gene TRBV3-1 combines with J gene TRBJ1-5; TRBD1 agrees at 9 bases. The CDR3 totals 17 residues. J lost 4 bases, V lost 0 bases, and 7 bases had no gene match. Germline V gene lookup returns CDR1 LGHDT and CDR2 YNNKEL (reference sequence). CDR3 DNA: TGTGCCAGCAGCCAAGATGCGGGGACAGGGCCGAATCAGCCCCAGCATTTT. This encodes CASSQDAGTGPNQPQHF. Combining the CDR3 with reference TRBV3-1 and TRBJ1-5 gives the whole variable domain DTAVSQTPKYLVTQMGNDKSIKCEQNLGHDTMYWYKQDSKKFLKIMFSYNNKELIINETVPNRFSPKSPDKAHLNLHINSLELGDSAVYFCASSQDAGTGPNQPQHFGDGTRLSIL.

This clonotype has only a few counts. The genes are TRBV6-1 and TRBJ2-1, with 7 bases fitting TRBD1. This CDR3 contains 15 residues. J lost 4 bases, V lost 4 bases, and 7 bases had no gene match. The V gene's germline CDR1 is MNHNS and CDR2 SASEGT. The CDR3 loop reads CASSGGTAVYNEQFF. For the CDR3, the DNA is TGTGCCAGCAGTGGAGGGACAGCCGTTTACAATGAGCAGTTCTTC.

This clonotype has ten or more counts. DNA of the CDR3: TGTGCCAGCAGTAGAGAGCAAGAGACCCAGTACTTC. Residues: CASSREQETQYF. This sequence joins TRBV12-3 or TRBV12-4 and TRBJ2-5; no reliable D call. Trimming pared 5 bases from V and 2 bases from J, leaving 6 bases between. The CDR3 runs 12 residues.

This clonotype appeared many times. The chain uses TRBV20-1 and TRBJ1-1, with D possibly being TRBD1 (5 bases). This CDR3 comprises 15 residues. Germline lookup yields CDR1 DFQATT and CDR2 SNEGSKA (reference sequence). V was clipped by 0 bases and J by 5 bases, with 16 bases between them. The CDR3 loop reads CSARDPAGEGTEAFF. The CDR3, as DNA: TGCAGTGCTAGAGATCCGGCGGGGGAGGGGACTGAAGCTTTCTTT.

This clonotype was seen many times. J is TRBJ2-7 and V is TRBV18, with 14 bases lining up with TRBD2. The J segment lost 6 bases and the V segment lost 6 bases, leaving 10 bases of the junction unmatched. CDR1 is KGHSH and CDR2 is LQKENI in the germline V gene. The CDR3 spans 16 residues. CDR3 in amino acids: CASSLPGTSGGGEQYF. CDR3 coding DNA: TGTGCCAGCTCGCTTCCCGGGACTAGCGGGGGAGGCGAGCAGTACTTC.